The rows below give T cell receptor beta chains drawn from one sample of a study of vaccination and CD4 T cells after COVID-19. MiXCR was run by TCRdb on the PCR reads, yielding one entry per CDR3 protein. The sample contains about 10,000 distinct CDR3 sequences, roughly 43% of which appear only once. The antigens these receptors bind are not known. Input material: CD4+ T cells from blood, cultured in vitro. These receptors were obtained from a human donor in good health. CDR3s include the opening cysteine and the closing phenylalanine or tryptophan. The order of the fields is J gene, D gene, clone size, V gene, CDR3 DNA, CDR3 protein. The D gene is left open where the match is weak. Rows give clone size only sometimes, using once, few, many, or a class for an expanded clone.

>TRBJ2-7|TRBD2|.|TRBV20-1
TGCAGTGCTATGGGGGGACTAGGGGACGGGGAGCAGTACTTC
CSAMGGLGDGEQYF
>TRBJ1-5|TRBD1|.|TRBV20-1
TGCAGTGCTAGATTAGACAGGGACGGTCAGCCCCAGCATTTT
CSARLDRDGQPQHF
>TRBJ2-3|TRBD1|.|TRBV2
TGTGCCAGCACCAGAGGGACAGTGCTATCAGATACGCAGTATTTT
CASTRGTVLSDTQYF
>TRBJ1-1|.|.|TRBV24-1
TGTGCCACCAGTGACCCGCGGGAGGGGGACACTGAAGCTTTCTTT
CATSDPREGDTEAFF
>TRBJ1-2|.|.|TRBV28
TGTGCCAGCAGTTTTAAGGACAGAAACTATGGCTACACCTTC
CASSFKDRNYGYTF
>TRBJ2-7|TRBD2|.|TRBV7-8
TGTGCCAGCCGCGTAGGGTGGCTAGCGGGAGAGATGTACGAGCAGTACTTC
CASRVGWLAGEMYEQYF
>TRBJ2-4|TRBD1|.|TRBV20-1
TGCAGTGCTAGTTTTGGCGACAGGGCAGCCAAAAACATTCAGTACTTC
CSASFGDRAAKNIQYF
>TRBJ1-2|.|.|TRBV6-1
TGTGCCAGCAGAGAAGACAGCGACTATGGCTACACCTTC
CASREDSDYGYTF
>TRBJ2-1|.|.|TRBV5-1
TGCGCCAGCAGCTTGGAAACAGGGGGGGAATACAATGAGCAGTTCTTC
CASSLETGGEYNEQFF
>TRBJ2-3|.|.|TRBV7-2
TGTGCCAGCAGCTTTTCTAGGGCGGGCGGCACAGATACGCAGTATTTT
CASSFSRAGGTDTQYF
>TRBJ2-7|.|.|TRBV7-2
TGTGCCAGCAGCCCCGTCAACTCCTACGAGCAGTACTTC
CASSPVNSYEQYF
>TRBJ2-7|TRBD2|.|TRBV19
TGTGCCAGTAGCCCTGTCGTGACAGCGGGAGGGAGTTACGAGCAGTACTTC
CASSPVVTAGGSYEQYF
>TRBJ2-7|.|.|TRBV6-1
TGTGCCAGCCAGGGAGGCTACGGCTACGAGCAGTACTTC
CASQGGYGYEQYF
>TRBJ2-7|.|few|TRBV15
TGTGCCACCAGCAGAGATGAGTTATACGAGCAGTACTTC
CATSRDELYEQYF
>TRBJ1-1|TRBD1|.|TRBV5-4
TGTGCCAGCAGCTCGCGGACAGGGTGGAACACTGAAGCTTTCTTT
CASSSRTGWNTEAFF
>TRBJ2-5|TRBD1|.|TRBV5-4
TGTGCCAGCAGCTTGAGACAGGGGGGAGAGACCCAGTACTTC
CASSLRQGGETQYF
>TRBJ2-1|TRBD2|.|TRBV6-2/TRBV6-3
TGTGCCAGCGGTCAACCGGGACTAGCGGGACGTATCAGCTCCTACAATGAGCAGTTCTTC
CASGQPGLAGRISSYNEQFF
>TRBJ2-7|.|few|TRBV5-6
TGTGCCAGCAGTTTGGAGGCCAGCCGGGGCGAGCAGTACTTC
CASSLEASRGEQYF
>TRBJ2-7|.|once|TRBV7-2
TGTGCCAGCTCTTCGGTAGCGGACCCCTACGAGCAGTACTTC
CASSSVADPYEQYF
>TRBJ2-1|.|.|TRBV19
TGTGCCAGTGGAGTGGACCGGGATAGCCGCAATGAGCAGTTCTTC
CASGVDRDSRNEQFF
>TRBJ2-5|TRBD2|.|TRBV10-2
TGCGCCAGCAGTGAGTGGCGACTAGCGGAGGTAAAAGAGACCCAGTACTTC
CASSEWRLAEVKETQYF
>TRBJ2-3|.|few|TRBV24-1
TGTGCCACCAGTGATCCCACATCGTTCGGGGCAGATACGCAGTATTTT
CATSDPTSFGADTQYF
>TRBJ1-2|.|few|TRBV29-1
TGCAGCGTATGGGGCGGTGAGGCTGGCTACACCTTC
CSVWGGEAGYTF
>TRBJ2-5|.|few|TRBV29-1
TGCAGCGCCAACACAGGGAATGGGGAGACCCAGTACTTC
CSANTGNGETQYF
>TRBJ2-1|TRBD2|.|TRBV18
TGTGCCAGCTCAGTCCTGCCCGCGGGAGGCCTCTCGATCTACAATGAGCAGTTCTTC
CASSVLPAGGLSIYNEQFF
>TRBJ2-5|TRBD2|.|TRBV7-2
TGTGCCAGCAGCTTAAGATTTAGGACTAGCGGAGATCAAGAGACCCAGTACTTC
CASSLRFRTSGDQETQYF
>TRBJ2-2|.|.|TRBV28
TGTGCCAGCAGTTCCCCGGGAGCTGGCGGGGAGCTGTTTTTT
CASSSPGAGGELFF
>TRBJ1-1|.|few|TRBV19
TGTGCCAGTAGTATCGGGGCCATAGGGGGAGGGTTTGAAGCTTTCTTT
CASSIGAIGGGFEAFF
>TRBJ1-1|TRBD1|medium-sized|TRBV6-2/TRBV6-3
TGTGCCAGCAGTTACGACAGGGACACTGAAGCTTTCTTT
CASSYDRDTEAFF
>TRBJ2-7|.|.|TRBV7-2
TGTGCCAGCAGCTTAGATCTGGCGGGGAAGAGCTACGAGCAGTACTTC
CASSLDLAGKSYEQYF
>TRBJ2-6|.|.|TRBV5-1
TGCGCCAGCAGCCCGGACTTTCCTGGGGCCAACGTCCTGACTTTC
CASSPDFPGANVLTF
>TRBJ2-2|.|.|TRBV6-2/TRBV6-3
TGTGCCAGCAGTTTAACCCTTAGGACCGGGGAGCTGTTTTTT
CASSLTLRTGELFF
>TRBJ1-6|TRBD1|few|TRBV2
TGTGCCAGCAGTGTGGACAGGGTGAATTCACCCCTCCACTTT
CASSVDRVNSPLHF
>TRBJ1-5|.|few|TRBV19
TGTGCCAGTACATCAGGGGCCCTGAATCAGCCCCAGCATTTT
CASTSGALNQPQHF
>TRBJ2-7|TRBD2|.|TRBV3-1
TGTGCCAGCAGCCAAGTTGGAAGGTCTAGCGGCTACTACGAGCAGTACTTC
CASSQVGRSSGYYEQYF
>TRBJ2-3|.|.|TRBV27
TGTGCCAGCAGTTTAAGTGTCAGCACAGATACGCAGTATTTT
CASSLSVSTDTQYF
>TRBJ2-1|TRBD2|.|TRBV19
TGTGCCAGTAGTCGCGTAGCGGGAGCTGGGTATGAGCAGTTCTTC
CASSRVAGAGYEQFF
>TRBJ2-1|TRBD2|.|TRBV24-1
TGTGCCACCAGTGATTCGGACTTTGGCGGGAGAGGCAATGAGCAGTTCTTC
CATSDSDFGGRGNEQFF
>TRBJ2-5|.|.|TRBV11-2
TGTGCCAGCAGCTTGGAGGAGACCCAGTACTTC
CASSLEETQYF
>TRBJ2-1|TRBD2|few|TRBV10-3
TGTGCCATCAGTGAGAACGTTGAGGGAGGGTTCCGCAATGAGCAGTTCTTC
CAISENVEGGFRNEQFF
>TRBJ1-1|.|.|TRBV20-1
TGCAGTGCTAGAGATTTGGGGAGGGGCACTGAAGCTTTCTTT
CSARDLGRGTEAFF
>TRBJ2-2|.|.|TRBV10-3
TGTGCCATCCCGGGCCCTGGGATTACCGGGGAGCTGTTTTTT
CAIPGPGITGELFF